This TCR beta chain was documented in a study of blood T cell repertoires in COVID-19. This CDR3 spans 15 amino acids. CDR1 and CDR2 from the germline V gene are SEHNR and FQNEAQ (reference sequence). V shed 2 bases and J shed 0 bases, with 9 bases lying between them. In the original processing: Reference gene primer amplification gave estimated nucleated cell counts. Method: immunoSEQ multiplex PCR; TCRdb's copy keeps in-frame clones and lacks some. The DNA gave D and trimming, while V, J and clone size come from that table. The data show 300,000 to 350,000 clones, around 90% seen once. This receptor was taken from a man aged 30 to 39 who had recovered from COVID-19. This chain links TRBV7-9 with TRBJ2-3; D is uncertain. The sample taken for sequencing was PBMCs or T cells enriched from blood (not recorded which). The CDR3 loop reads CASSLIYGSTDTQYF. DNA for the CDR3: TGTGCCAGCAGCTTAATTTACGGGAGCACAGATACGCAGTATTTT.